These 5 T cell receptor beta chains came from one sample sequenced in a study of T cell responses to AZD1222 COVID-19 vaccine. TCRdb's copy holds only in-frame clones and misses some; the assay was immunoSEQ multiplex PCR. This table holds approximately 160,000 clones, around 90% found once. The sample here was peripheral blood, taken 28 days after the second AZD1222 dose. The origin of the receptors is an adult who received the AZD1222 COVID-19 vaccine.

This clone has a single count. Given a much more abundant clone one base away, this may be a read error. The chain links TRBV9 to TRBJ1-3; D unclear. CDR1 SGDLS and CDR2 YYNGEE come from the germline V gene. V dropped 4 bases and J dropped 0 bases, with 11 bases sitting between them. The CDR3 has 15 amino acids. This CDR3 reads CASSPTPISGNTIYF. CDR3 nucleotide sequence: TGTGCCAGCAGCCCTACACCAATCTCTGGAAACACCATATATTTT.

The chain uses TRBV7-8 and TRBJ2-7; 10 positions match TRBD2. V shed 5 bases and J 12 bases; nucleotides not matched to a gene: 16. The CDR3 loop spans 15 amino acids. The germline V gene encodes CDR1 SGHVS and CDR2 FQNEAQ. The CDR3 DNA follows: TGTGCCAGCAGCGTTCCCACTAGCGGGGCCTCGGATCTGTACTTC. Its translation: CASSVPTSGASDLYF.

The chain couples TRBV25-1 to TRBJ1-2; 9 bases agree with TRBD1. The CDR3 loop spans 15 amino acids. V trimming: 4 bases; J trimming: 7 bases; junction bases outside the gene matches: 10. CDR1 is MGHDK and CDR2 is SYGVNS in the germline V gene. The CDR3 loop is CASSAPGTGYPGYTF. DNA for the CDR3: TGTGCCAGCAGTGCCCCCGGGACAGGGTACCCTGGCTACACCTTC.

V usage is TRBV30 and J usage is TRBJ1-3, with D perhaps matching TRBD1 (6 bases). The CDR3 has 16 amino acids. CDR1 is GTSNPN and CDR2 is SVGIG in the germline V gene (reference sequence). V was clipped by 0 bases and J by 0 bases, with 12 bases between them. This CDR3 is CAWSVQGFISGNTIYF. The CDR3 coding sequence is TGTGCCTGGAGTGTTCAGGGGTTTATCTCTGGAAACACCATATATTTT.

The chain employs TRBV7-9 and TRBJ1-2; a weak D match, TRBD1 (5 bases). V was pared by 4 bases and J by 8 bases, with 14 bases between. The CDR3 consists of 13 residues. The V gene's germline CDR1 is SEHNR and CDR2 FQNEAQ (reference sequence). The CDR3 loop reads CASSWGEERGYTF. DNA of the CDR3: TGTGCCAGCAGCTGGGGGGAGGAACGCGGCTACACCTTC.